This T cell receptor beta chain originates from a study of CD8 T cells in Susac syndrome. Germline V lookup: CDR1 MGHRA, CDR2 YSYEKL. Deletions cut 0 bases from V and 5 bases from J, with 29 bases between. CDR3 size: 20 residues. When the RNA was reverse transcribed, random hexamers were used with an input of roughly 0.5 to 1 ug. A single record per CDR3 protein comes from TCRdb applying MiXCR to the immunoSEQ multiplex PCR reads. This table holds 100,000 to 150,000 distinct CDR3 sequences, 95% to 96% found once. The chain joins TRBV4-1 to TRBJ2-7, with D possibly being TRBD1 or TRBD2 (5 bases each). The specimen sequenced was CD4+ T cells from PBMCs. This sequence originates from a human donor with Susac syndrome. The CDR3 loop reads CASSQELRPGLSLTADEQYF. CDR3 DNA: TGCGCCAGCAGCCAAGAGTTGCGGCCAGGGCTATCACTGACAGCGGACGAGCAGTACTTC.